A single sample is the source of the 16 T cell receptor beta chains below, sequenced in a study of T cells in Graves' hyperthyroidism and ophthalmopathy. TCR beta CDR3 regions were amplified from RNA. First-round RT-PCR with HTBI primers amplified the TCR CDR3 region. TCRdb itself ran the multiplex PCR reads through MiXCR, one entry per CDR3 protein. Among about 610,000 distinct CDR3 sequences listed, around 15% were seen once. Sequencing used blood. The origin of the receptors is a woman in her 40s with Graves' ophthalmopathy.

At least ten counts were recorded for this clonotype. CDR3 sequence (DNA): TGTGCCACCAGTGATTTGAGCCTAGCGGGAGGGAAGACCGGGGAGCTGTTTTTT. Its protein is CATSDLSLAGGKTGELFF. The chain combines TRBV24-1 with TRBJ2-2, with 12 bases matching TRBD2. There are 18 residues in the CDR3. J was trimmed by 5 bases and V by 0 bases; bases with no gene match: 6. The V gene's germline CDR1 is KGHDR and CDR2 SFDVKD.

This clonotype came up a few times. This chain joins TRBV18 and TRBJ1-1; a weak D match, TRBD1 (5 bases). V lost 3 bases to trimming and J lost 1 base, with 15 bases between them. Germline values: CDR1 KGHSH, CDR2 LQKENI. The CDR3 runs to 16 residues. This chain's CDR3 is CASSPPGQGRNTEAFF. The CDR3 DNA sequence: TGTGCCAGCTCACCTCCAGGGCAAGGGAGGAACACTGAAGCTTTCTTT.

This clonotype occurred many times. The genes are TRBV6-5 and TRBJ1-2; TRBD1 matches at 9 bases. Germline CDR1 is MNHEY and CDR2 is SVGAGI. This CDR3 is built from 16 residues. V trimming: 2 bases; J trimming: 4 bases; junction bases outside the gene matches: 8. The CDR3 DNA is TGTGCCAGCAGTTACGGCGGGACAGGGAGCGGCTATGGCTACACCTTC. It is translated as CASSYGGTGSGYGYTF.

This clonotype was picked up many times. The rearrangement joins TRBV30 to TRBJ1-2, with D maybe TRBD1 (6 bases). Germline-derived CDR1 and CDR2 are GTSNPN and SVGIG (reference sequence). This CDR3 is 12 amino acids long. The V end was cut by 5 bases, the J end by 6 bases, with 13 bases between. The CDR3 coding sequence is TGTGCCTGGGCACAGGGATTCGATGGCTACACCTTC. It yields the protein CAWAQGFDGYTF.

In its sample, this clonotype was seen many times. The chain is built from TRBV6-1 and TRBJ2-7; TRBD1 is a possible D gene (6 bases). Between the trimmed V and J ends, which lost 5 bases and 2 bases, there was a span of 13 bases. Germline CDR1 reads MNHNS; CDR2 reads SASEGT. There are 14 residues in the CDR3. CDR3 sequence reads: CASSLGQLTYEQYF. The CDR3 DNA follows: TGTGCCAGCAGTCTCGGACAGCTTACCTACGAGCAGTACTTC.

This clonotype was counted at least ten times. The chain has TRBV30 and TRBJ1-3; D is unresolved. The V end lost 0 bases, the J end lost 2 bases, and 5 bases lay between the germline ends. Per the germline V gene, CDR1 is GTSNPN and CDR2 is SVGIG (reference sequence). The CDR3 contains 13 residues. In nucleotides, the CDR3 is TGTGCCTGGAGTGTCACGACTGGAAACACCATATATTTT. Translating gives CAWSVTTGNTIYF. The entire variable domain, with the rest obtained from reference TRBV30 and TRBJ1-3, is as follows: SQTIHQWPATLVQPVGSPLSLECTVEGTSNPNLYWYRQAAGRGLQLLFYSVGIGQISSEVPQNLSASRPQDRQFILSSKKLLLSDSGFYLCAWSVTTGNTIYFGEGSWLTVV.

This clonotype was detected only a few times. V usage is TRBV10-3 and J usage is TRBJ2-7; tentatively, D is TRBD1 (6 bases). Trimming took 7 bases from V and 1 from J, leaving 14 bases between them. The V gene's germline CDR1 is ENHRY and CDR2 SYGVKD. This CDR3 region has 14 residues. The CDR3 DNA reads TGTGCCATCAATTCCGGGGACACGTCCTACGAGCAGTACTTC. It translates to CAINSGDTSYEQYF.

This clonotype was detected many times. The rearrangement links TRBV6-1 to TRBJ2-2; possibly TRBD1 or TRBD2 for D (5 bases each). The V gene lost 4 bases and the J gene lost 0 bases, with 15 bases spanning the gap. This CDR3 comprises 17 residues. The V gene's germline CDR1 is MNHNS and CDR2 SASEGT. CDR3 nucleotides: TGTGCCAGCAGTGTAAACCGGGACCCCGCGAACACCGGGGAGCTGTTTTTT. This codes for CASSVNRDPANTGELFF.

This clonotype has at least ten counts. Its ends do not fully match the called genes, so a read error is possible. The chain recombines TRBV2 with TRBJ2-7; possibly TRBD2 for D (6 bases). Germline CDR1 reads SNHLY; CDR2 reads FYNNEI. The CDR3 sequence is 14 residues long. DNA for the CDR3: TGCGCCAGCAGTGAAGGAGGGGCTGTCTACGAGCAGTACTTC. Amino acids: CASSEGGAVYEQYF.

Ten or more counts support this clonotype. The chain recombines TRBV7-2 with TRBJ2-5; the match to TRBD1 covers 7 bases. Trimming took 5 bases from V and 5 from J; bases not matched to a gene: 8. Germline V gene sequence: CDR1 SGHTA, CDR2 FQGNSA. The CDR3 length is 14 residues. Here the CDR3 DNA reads TGTGCCAGCAGCCGGAACAGGGGTATGGAGACCCAGTACTTC. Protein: CASSRNRGMETQYF.

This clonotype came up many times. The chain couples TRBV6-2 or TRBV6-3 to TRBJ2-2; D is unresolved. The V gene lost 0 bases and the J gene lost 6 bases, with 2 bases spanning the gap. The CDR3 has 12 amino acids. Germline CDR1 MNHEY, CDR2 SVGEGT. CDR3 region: CASSYSAGELFF. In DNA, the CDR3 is TGTGCCAGCAGTTACTCGGCCGGGGAGCTGTTTTTT.

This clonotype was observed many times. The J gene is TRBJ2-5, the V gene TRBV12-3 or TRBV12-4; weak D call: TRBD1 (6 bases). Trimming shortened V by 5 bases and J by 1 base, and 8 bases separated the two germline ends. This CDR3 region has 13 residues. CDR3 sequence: CASSEQGQETQYF. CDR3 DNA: TGTGCCAGCAGTGAACAGGGCCAAGAGACCCAGTACTTC.

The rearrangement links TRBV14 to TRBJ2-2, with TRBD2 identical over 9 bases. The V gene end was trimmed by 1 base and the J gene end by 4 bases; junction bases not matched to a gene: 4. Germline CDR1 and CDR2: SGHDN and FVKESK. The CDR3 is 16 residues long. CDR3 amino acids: CASSQVLAGFTGELFF. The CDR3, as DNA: TGTGCCAGCAGCCAAGTACTAGCGGGCTTCACCGGGGAGCTGTTTTTT.

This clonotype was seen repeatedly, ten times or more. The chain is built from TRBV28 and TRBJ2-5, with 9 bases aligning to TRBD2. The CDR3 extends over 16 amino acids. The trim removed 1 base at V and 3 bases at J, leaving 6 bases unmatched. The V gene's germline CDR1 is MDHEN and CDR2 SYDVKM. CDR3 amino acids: CASSLYASGMEETQYF. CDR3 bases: TGTGCCAGCAGTTTATATGCTAGCGGGATGGAAGAGACCCAGTACTTC.

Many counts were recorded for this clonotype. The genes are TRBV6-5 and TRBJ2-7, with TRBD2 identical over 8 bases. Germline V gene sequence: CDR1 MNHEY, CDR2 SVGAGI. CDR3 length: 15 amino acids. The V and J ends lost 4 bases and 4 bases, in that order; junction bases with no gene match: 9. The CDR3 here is CASSSPGTSEYEQYF. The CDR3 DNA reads TGTGCCAGCAGTTCCCCCGGGACTAGTGAATACGAGCAGTACTTC.

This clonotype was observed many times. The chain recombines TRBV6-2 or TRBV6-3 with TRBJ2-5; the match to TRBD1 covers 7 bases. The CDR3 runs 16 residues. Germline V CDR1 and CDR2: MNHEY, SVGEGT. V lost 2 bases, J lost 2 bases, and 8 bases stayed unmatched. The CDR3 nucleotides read TGTGCCAGCAGTTACGGCCCAGGGGGAAAGCAAGAGACCCAGTACTTC. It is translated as CASSYGPGGKQETQYF.